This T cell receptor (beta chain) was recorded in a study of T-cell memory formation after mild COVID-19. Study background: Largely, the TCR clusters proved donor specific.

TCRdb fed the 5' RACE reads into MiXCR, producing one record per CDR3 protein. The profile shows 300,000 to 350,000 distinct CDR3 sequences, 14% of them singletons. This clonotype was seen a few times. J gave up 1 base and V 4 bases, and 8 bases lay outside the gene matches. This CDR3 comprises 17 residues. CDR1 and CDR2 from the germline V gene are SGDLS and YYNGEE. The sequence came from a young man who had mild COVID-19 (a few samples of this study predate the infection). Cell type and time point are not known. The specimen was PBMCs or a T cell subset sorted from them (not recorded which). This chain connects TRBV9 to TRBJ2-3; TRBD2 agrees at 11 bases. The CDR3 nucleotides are TGTGCCAGCAGCCGTCTAAAACTAGCGGGGGGCACAGATACGCAGTATTTT. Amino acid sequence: CASSRLKLAGGTDTQYF.